Below, one T cell receptor (beta chain) is given with its context. The data were taken from a study of blood T cell repertoires in COVID-19. Only in-frame clones appear in the TCRdb table, and some are missing; sequencing was by immunoSEQ multiplex PCR. The sample includes over 70,000 clones, about 80% of them seen just once. CDR3 length: 14 amino acids. Germline lookup yields CDR1 SGHNT and CDR2 YENEEA. The trim removed 4 bases at V and 6 bases at J, leaving 4 bases unmatched. Material for sequencing was peripheral blood. The sequence derives from a human donor in a cohort sampled during active COVID-19. This rearrangement joins TRBV11-3 to TRBJ2-7; 12 bases map to TRBD1. The CDR3, as DNA: TGTGCCAGCAGCTCCGGGACAGGGGGCGCCGAGCAGTACTTC. As protein: CASSSGTGGAEQYF.